These 9 T cell receptor beta chains came from one sample sequenced in a study of T cell responses to AZD1222 COVID-19 vaccine. The repertoire was sequenced with immunoSEQ multiplex PCR; TCRdb's copy has only in-frame clones and lacks some. The sample has roughly 100,000 clones, about nine tenths seen once; the top ten hold about 5%. The sequencing here drew on peripheral blood, taken on day 0 of AZD1222 vaccination. The source is an adult in good health.

The chain recombines TRBV11-2 with TRBJ1-3; the match to TRBD1 covers 9 bases. There are 15 residues in the CDR3. J lost 4 bases, V lost 3 bases, and 4 bases had no gene match. Germline V gene lookup returns CDR1 SGHAT and CDR2 FQNNGV. The CDR3 loop is CASSLDRGSGNTIYF. DNA of the CDR3: TGTGCCAGCAGCTTGGACAGGGGATCGGGAAACACCATATATTTT. Filled out from reference TRBV11-2 and TRBJ1-3, the complete variable domain reads EAGVAQSPRYKIIEKRQSVAFWCNPISGHATLYWYQQILGQGPKLLIQFQNNGVVDDSQLPKDRFSAERLKGVDSTLKIQPAKLEDSAVYLCASSLDRGSGNTIYFGEGSWLTVV.

CDR3 nucleotides: TGTGCCACCAGCAGGACTAGCGGGAGCCCAGATACGCAGTATTTT. Its translation is CATSRTSGSPDTQYF. The chain employs TRBV15 and TRBJ2-3; 12 bases fit TRBD2. There are 15 residues in the CDR3. Germline V gene lookup returns CDR1 LNHNV and CDR2 YYDKDF (reference sequence). V trimming: 3 bases; J trimming: 4 bases; junction bases outside the gene matches: 2.

The chain carries TRBV25-1 and TRBJ1-1; a weak D match, TRBD1 (5 bases). The V end lost 4 bases, the J end lost 4 bases, and 13 bases lay between the germline ends. CDR3 length equals 14 residues. The germline V gene encodes CDR1 MGHDK and CDR2 SYGVNS. The CDR3 DNA reads TGTGCCAGCAGTGCCTCGGGGGGTATCACTGAAGCTTTCTTT. Translation gives CASSASGGITEAFF.

The chain combines TRBV18 with TRBJ1-1; possibly TRBD1 for D (6 bases). Germline values: CDR1 KGHSH, CDR2 LQKENI. This CDR3 region has 14 residues. V shed 1 base and J shed 4 bases, with 10 bases lying between them. The CDR3 loop reads CASSPQGGVTEAFF. CDR3 sequence (DNA): TGTGCCAGCTCACCACAGGGGGGAGTCACTGAAGCTTTCTTT.

This clone came up once. The chain recombines TRBV30 with TRBJ1-2, with TRBD1 as a possible D gene (5 bases). Per the germline V gene, CDR1 is GTSNPN and CDR2 is SVGIG (reference sequence). This CDR3 is 13 amino acids long. The germline V and J ends were trimmed by 3 bases and 7 bases, with 15 bases remaining between them. The CDR3, as DNA: TGTGCCTGGAGCTCCAGGGAATTACGTGGCTACACCTTC. This translates into CAWSSRELRGYTF. The variable domain in full, completed from reference TRBV30 and TRBJ1-2, reads SQTIHQWPATLVQPVGSPLSLECTVEGTSNPNLYWYRQAAGRGLQLLFYSVGIGQISSEVPQNLSASRPQDRQFILSSKKLLLSDSGFYLCAWSSRELRGYTFGSGTRLTVV.

This clone was found once. The rearrangement joins TRBV3-1 (or the pseudogene TRBV3-2) to TRBJ2-7; TRBD1 aligns across 8 bases. This CDR3 contains 15 residues. CDR1 is LGHDT, CDR2 YNNKEL, per germline (reference sequence). The junction had 10 bases not matched to a gene; V was cut back by 4 bases and J by 5 bases. CDR3 sequence reads: CASSPRTGNLDEQYF. DNA for the CDR3: TGTGCCAGCAGCCCCAGGACAGGGAATTTGGACGAGCAGTACTTC.

V and J are TRBV3-1 (or the pseudogene TRBV3-2) and TRBJ2-7; TRBD1 matches at 7 bases. After removal of 4 bases from V and 3 bases from J, the junction contained 6 bases not matched to a gene. The CDR3 sequence is 14 residues long. Germline CDR1 and CDR2: LGHDT and YNNKEL (reference sequence). CDR3 protein: CASSPLGTVYEQYF. For the CDR3, the DNA is TGTGCCAGCAGCCCATTAGGGACAGTCTACGAGCAGTACTTC.

The chain couples TRBV7-9 to TRBJ1-4; D not resolved. Trimming shortened V by 5 bases and J by 3 bases, and 10 bases separated the two germline ends. This CDR3 region has 14 residues. CDR1 SEHNR and CDR2 FQNEAQ come from the germline V gene (reference sequence). This CDR3 is CASSHGPSNEKLFF. The CDR3 region has the DNA TGTGCCAGCAGCCACGGGCCTTCTAATGAAAAACTGTTTTTT.

V and J are TRBV4-1 and TRBJ1-1, with 12 bases matching TRBD1. The junction had 6 bases not matched to a gene; V was cut back by 6 bases and J by 7 bases. Looked up from germline, CDR1 is MGHRA and CDR2 is YSYEKL. The CDR3 loop spans 14 amino acids. The CDR3 DNA sequence: TGCGCCAGCAGTCTGGGACAGGGGGCCGGTGAAGCTTTCTTT. This codes for CASSLGQGAGEAFF.